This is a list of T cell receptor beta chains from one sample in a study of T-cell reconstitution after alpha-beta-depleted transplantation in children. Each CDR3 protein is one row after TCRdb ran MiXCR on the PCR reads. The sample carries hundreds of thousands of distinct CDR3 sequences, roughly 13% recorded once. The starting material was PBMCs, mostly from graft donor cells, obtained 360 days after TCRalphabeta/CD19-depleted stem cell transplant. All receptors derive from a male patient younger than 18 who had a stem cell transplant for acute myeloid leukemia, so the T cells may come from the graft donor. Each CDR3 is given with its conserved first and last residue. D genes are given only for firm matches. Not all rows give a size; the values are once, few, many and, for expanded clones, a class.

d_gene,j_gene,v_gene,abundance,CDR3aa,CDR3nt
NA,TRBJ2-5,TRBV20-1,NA,CPHAARETQYF,TGCCCCCACGCAGCCAGGGAGACCCAGTACTTC
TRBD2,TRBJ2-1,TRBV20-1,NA,CCARDREREKDNEQFF,TGCTGTGCTAGAGATAGGGAGCGGGAGAAGGACAATGAGCAGTTCTTC
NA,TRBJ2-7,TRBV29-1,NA,CSALRDGSGGEQYF,TGCAGCGCCCTGAGGGACGGGAGTGGCGGGGAGCAGTACTTC
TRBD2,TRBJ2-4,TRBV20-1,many,CSASGRGIQYF,TGCAGTGCTAGCGGGAGGGGCATTCAGTACTTC
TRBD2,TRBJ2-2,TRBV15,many,CATSRREMNTGELFF,TGTGCCACCAGCAGGCGGGAGATGAACACCGGGGAGCTGTTTTTT
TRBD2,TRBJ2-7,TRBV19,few,CASSFGLGTYEQYF,TGTGCCAGTAGTTTTGGACTAGGTACCTACGAGCAGTACTTC
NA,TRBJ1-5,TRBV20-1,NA,CSARPTGRGQPQHF,TGCAGTGCAAGGCCGACAGGACGGGGTCAGCCCCAGCATTTT
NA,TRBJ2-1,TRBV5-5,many,CASVAAYNEQFF,TGTGCCAGTGTAGCCGCCTACAATGAGCAGTTCTTC
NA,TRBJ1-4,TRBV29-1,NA,CSVGRNEKLFF,TGCAGCGTTGGTCGTAATGAAAAACTGTTTTTT
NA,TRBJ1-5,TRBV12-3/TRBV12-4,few,CASSFSGVSNQPQHF,TGTGCCAGCAGTTTTTCAGGGGTAAGCAATCAGCCCCAGCATTTT
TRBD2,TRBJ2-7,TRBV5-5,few,CASSFNGGSNYEQYF,TGTGCCAGCAGCTTTAACGGCGGGAGTAACTACGAGCAGTACTTC
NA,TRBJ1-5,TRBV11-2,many,CASSLDGHSNQPQHF,TGTGCCAGCAGCTTAGACGGTCATAGCAATCAGCCCCAGCATTTT
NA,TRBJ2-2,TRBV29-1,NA,CSVALGAGELFF,TGCAGCGTTGCATTGGGGGCGGGGGAGCTGTTTTTT
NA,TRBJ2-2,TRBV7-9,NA,CASSLGPGRATGELFF,TGTGCCAGCAGCTTAGGGCCGGGCAGGGCCACCGGGGAGCTGTTTTTT
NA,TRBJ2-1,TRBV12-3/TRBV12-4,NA,CASSPFRPNGGGNEQFF,TGTGCCAGCAGCCCTTTTCGCCCGAATGGGGGCGGCAATGAGCAGTTCTTC
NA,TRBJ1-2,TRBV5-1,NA,CASSLDGPGRAGYTF,TGCGCCAGCAGCTTGGACGGGCCGGGTCGGGCTGGCTACACCTTC
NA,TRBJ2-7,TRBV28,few,CASSRINRLAYEQYF,TGTGCCAGCAGTCGAATTAATCGACTAGCCTACGAGCAGTACTTC
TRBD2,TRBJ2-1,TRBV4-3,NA,CASSQGRLAGDEQFF,TGCGCCAGCAGCCAAGGTCGGCTAGCGGGAGATGAGCAGTTCTTC
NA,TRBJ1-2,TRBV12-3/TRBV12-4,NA,CASSLAGRPYGYTF,TGTGCCAGCAGTTTAGCGGGGCGACCCTATGGCTACACCTTC
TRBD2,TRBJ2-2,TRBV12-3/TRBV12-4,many,CASRLAGETGELFF,TGTGCCAGCAGGCTAGCGGGAGAGACCGGGGAGCTGTTTTTT
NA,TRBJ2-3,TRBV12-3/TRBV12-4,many,CASSSSVLDVEGTDTQYF,TGTGCCAGCAGTTCCTCGGTTCTAGACGTAGAGGGAACAGATACGCAGTATTTT
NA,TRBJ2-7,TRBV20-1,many,CSASRQVDEQYF,TGCAGTGCTAGCCGACAGGTTGACGAGCAGTACTTC
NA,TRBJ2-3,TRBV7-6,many,CASSFFRGPADTQYF,TGTGCCAGCAGCTTCTTCCGCGGCCCAGCAGATACGCAGTATTTT
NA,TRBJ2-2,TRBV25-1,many,CASKAGVTGELFF,TGTGCCAGCAAGGCAGGGGTGACCGGGGAGCTGTTTTTT
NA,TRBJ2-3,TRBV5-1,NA,CASSLVGDRTDTQYF,TGCGCCAGCAGCTTGGTGGGCGACCGCACAGATACGCAGTATTTT
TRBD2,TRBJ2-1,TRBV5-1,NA,CASSLEAGANEQFF,TGCGCCAGCAGCTTGGAAGCGGGAGCCAATGAGCAGTTCTTC
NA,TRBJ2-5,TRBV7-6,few,CASSLLGQPGGTQETQYF,TGTGCCAGCAGCTTATTGGGACAGCCTGGGGGGACCCAAGAGACCCAGTACTTC
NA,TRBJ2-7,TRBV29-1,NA,CSVHGGAYYEQYF,TGCAGCGTCCACGGGGGAGCCTACTACGAGCAGTACTTC
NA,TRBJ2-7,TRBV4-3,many,CASSQEPRTYEQYF,TGCGCCAGCAGCCAAGAACCACGGACCTACGAGCAGTACTTC
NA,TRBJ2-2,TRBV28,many,CASSLNRGGTGELFF,TGTGCCAGCAGTTTGAATCGAGGGGGCACCGGGGAGCTGTTTTTT
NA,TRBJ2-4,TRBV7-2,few,CASSSRGTQNIQYF,TGTGCCAGCAGCTCGCGAGGGACACAAAACATTCAGTACTTC
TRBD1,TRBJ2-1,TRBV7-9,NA,CASSVPGTGAYNEQFF,TGTGCCAGCAGCGTTCCCGGGACAGGTGCTTACAATGAGCAGTTCTTC